The sequence of this T cell receptor beta chain was determined in a study of shared clonotypes between healthy human individuals. General study findings and limits: Estimated clonotype richness was generally higher in naive than memory subsets. Lower generation probabilities were found for non-shared clonotypes than for those shared by all four donors.

Some 30,000 T cell genomes (about 210 ng DNA) went into each sorted-subset replicate. Libraries were prepared by immunoSEQ multiplex PCR; TCRdb keeps only in-frame clonotypes and omits some of them. The repertoire consists of some 2 million clones, with approximately 94% occurring once and the leading ten covering approximately 1.2%. Concerning this clone itself: Antigen specificity is unknown.

Trimming stripped 0 bases from V and 6 bases from J, with 9 bases between. CDR1 WSHSY and CDR2 SAAADI come from the germline V gene. This CDR3 comprises 14 residues. The naive CD8 population came from CD45RO-negative cells selected for CCR7, without terminally differentiated effector memory CD45RA+ cells. Donors had no recently reported acute infections or vaccinations and were HIV-negative. The gene calls are TRBV10-2 and TRBJ2-4, with a possible D match to TRBD1 (6 bases). The receptor was derived from a man younger than 35 in good health. Sequencing was performed on naive CD8+ T cells sorted from blood. This CDR3 is CASSESRTVNIQYF. The CDR3 DNA sequence: TGCGCCAGCAGTGAGTCTAGGACAGTAAACATTCAGTACTTC.